This TCR beta chain was sequenced for a study of T cells after yellow fever vaccination. Study-wide results and caveats: The secondary response peaked faster, at day 5 versus 15, but was weaker. FACS-sorted repertoires could harbor abundant contaminating bulk-population clonotypes.

The CDR3 runs to 15 residues. Germline lookup yields CDR1 SGHVS and CDR2 FQNEAQ. The V gene lost 5 bases and the J gene lost 4 bases, with 18 bases spanning the gap. Details on this clonotype: Its antigen is still unknown.

Researchers made TCR cDNA using 5'RACE template switching, and this step added a universal primer site and UMIs. Using its own MiXCR run on the 5' RACE reads, TCRdb lists one record per CDR3 protein. The table has under 200,000 distinct CDR3 sequences, 11% seen once. The clonotype originates from a man younger than 35 who received the YFV17D yellow fever vaccine. This specimen was CD8+ T cells sorted from PBMCs, taken 15 days after the yellow fever booster vaccination. V gene TRBV7-8 combines with J gene TRBJ2-7, with D possibly matching TRBD1 (5 bases). CDR3 protein: CASSGCARVTYEQYF. The CDR3 nucleotides are TGTGCCAGCAGCGGCTGTGCCAGGGTCACATACGAGCAGTACTTC.